The 20 T cell receptor beta chains given below trace back to one sample, sequenced in a study of blood T cell dynamics during melanoma immunotherapy. The time point is: pre-treatment baseline. Clones were read by immunoSEQ multiplex PCR, and TCRdb kept only the in-frame ones, dropping some. In the table there are roughly 25,000 clones, around nine tenths of which are singletons. This specimen consisted of blood, obtained from a patient treated with checkpoint blockade. The source is a human donor with melanoma.

This chain joins TRBV9 and TRBJ2-1; tentative D call: TRBD1 (6 bases). The CDR3 loop spans 12 amino acids. The V end lost 3 bases, the J end lost 13 bases, and 14 bases lay between the germline ends. Germline CDR1 reads SGDLS; CDR2 reads YYNGEE. This chain's CDR3 is CASSADWGQQFF. In DNA, the CDR3 is TGTGCCAGCAGCGCGGACTGGGGGCAACAGTTCTTC.

Worth noting for this clone: An end of the junction differs from the germline gene, which may be a read error. The chain has TRBV7-9 and TRBJ2-1; a possible D gene is TRBD2 (7 bases). This CDR3 has 13 residues. Germline loops: CDR1 SEHNR, CDR2 FQNEAQ (reference sequence). The CDR3 sequence: CASSFDSGTKGVF. For the CDR3, the DNA is TGTGCCAGCAGCTTCGACAGCGGGACAAAGGGGGTCTTC.

J is TRBJ2-7 and V is TRBV21-1; the table's D call TRBD1 went unverified against the DNA. TRBV21-1 is described as a pseudogene. The CDR3 totals 17 residues. The CDR3 sequence is CASSKGIRDRGSHEQYF. The CDR3 nucleotides are TGTGCCAGCAGCAAAGGGATCCGGGACAGGGGGAGCCACGAGCAGTACTTC.

The CDR3 spells CASSSKEAFF. DNA of the CDR3: TGTGCCAGCAGTTCTAAGGAAGCTTTCTTT. V is TRBV28 and J is TRBJ1-1; D unresolved. This CDR3 is built from 10 residues. V shed 4 bases and J shed 8 bases, with 5 bases lying between them. Germline lookup yields CDR1 MDHEN and CDR2 SYDVKM.

This rearrangement joins TRBV28 to TRBJ2-7, with 7 bases identical to TRBD1. This CDR3 spans 14 amino acids. Germline-derived CDR1 and CDR2 are MDHEN and SYDVKM. With 6 bases clipped from V and 7 bases from J, the junction kept 12 bases outside the gene matches. CDR3 region: CASSFDRVVLEQYF. The CDR3 DNA is TGTGCCAGCAGCTTCGACAGGGTCGTTCTGGAGCAGTACTTC.

CDR3 region: CASDPPGHRRNTEAFF. The CDR3 DNA reads TGTGCCAGCGACCCCCCTGGGCATCGTAGGAACACTGAAGCTTTCTTT. V gene TRBV5-4 combines with J gene TRBJ1-1; D not resolved. The germline gives CDR1 SGHNT, CDR2 YYREEE (reference sequence). Trimming cost V 7 bases and J 1 base, with 20 bases left between them. The CDR3 is made up of 16 amino acids.

The chain links TRBV5-1 to TRBJ2-1; the D gene is possibly TRBD2 (7 bases). CDR1 SGHRS and CDR2 YFSETQ come from the germline V gene. The CDR3 totals 15 residues. With 4 bases removed from V and 6 bases from J, the gap between germline ends came to 17 bases. The CDR3: CASSPRGAKSNEQFF. The CDR3, as DNA: TGCGCCAGCAGCCCACGGGGGGCGAAAAGCAATGAGCAGTTCTTC.

The chain carries TRBV9 and TRBJ2-3; D is unresolved. V was clipped by 4 bases and J by 4 bases, with 16 bases between them. This CDR3 region has 15 residues. Germline V CDR1 and CDR2: SGDLS, YYNGEE. The CDR3 nucleotides are TGTGCCAGCAGCCCTTGGGGATCCGGCGCAGATACGCAGTATTTT. Translating it yields CASSPWGSGADTQYF.

The CDR3 reads CASSNLDRWGPQHF. In DNA form, the CDR3 reads TGTGCCAGCAGCAATCTGGACCGATGGGGGCCCCAGCATTTT. The genes are TRBV21-1 and TRBJ1-5. TRBV21-1 is shown as a pseudogene. CDR3 size: 14 residues.

This clone counts as large. V usage is TRBV19 and J usage is TRBJ2-1, with a tentative D call TRBD2 (6 bases). The CDR3 runs to 13 residues. Germline CDR1 reads LNHDA; CDR2 reads SQIVND (reference sequence). The V end lost 1 base, the J end lost 10 bases, and 11 bases lay between the germline ends. CDR3 nucleotides: TGTGCCAGTAGTATAGCGGGAGTGGCGGAGCAGTTCTTC. It encodes CASSIAGVAEQFF.

The chain links TRBV6-6 to TRBJ1-2; D is ambiguous. CDR1 MNHNY and CDR2 SVGAGI come from the germline V gene (reference sequence). V was cut by 6 bases and J by 7 bases, with 18 bases left in between. CDR3 length equals 14 residues. The chain's CDR3 is CASSLGPSTGGYTF. The CDR3 DNA follows: TGTGCCAGCAGCTTAGGACCATCTACGGGTGGCTACACCTTC.

The chain employs TRBV4-1 and TRBJ2-2, with D uncertain. Germline CDR1 is MGHRA and CDR2 is YSYEKL. This CDR3 spans 17 amino acids. The germline V and J ends were trimmed by 0 bases and 0 bases, with 11 bases remaining between them. CDR3 sequence reads: CASSQDPSAANTGELFF. In nucleotides, the CDR3 is TGCGCCAGCAGCCAAGATCCCTCTGCGGCGAACACCGGGGAGCTGTTTTTT.

The chain links TRBV6-5 to TRBJ2-7; D unclear. Germline CDR1 and CDR2: MNHEY and SVGAGI. V shed 6 bases and J shed 9 bases, with 12 bases lying between them. This CDR3 contains 11 residues. CDR3 DNA sequence: TGTGCCAGCAGGACGGAACTTGGGCAGTACTTC. Its translation: CASRTELGQYF.

The V call is TRBV5-1, the J call TRBJ2-7, with D tentatively TRBD1 (5 bases). CDR1 SGHRS and CDR2 YFSETQ come from the germline V gene. V lost 5 bases, J lost 0 bases, and 9 bases lay in between. CDR3 size: 13 residues. The CDR3 DNA sequence: TGCGCCAGCAGTCAGACAGTCTCCTACGAGCAGTACTTC. The encoded protein is CASSQTVSYEQYF.

This clone was detected once. DNA of the CDR3: TGTGCCAGTAAGCGAGGGGGCGCATTCGATGGCTACACCTTC. Its protein product is CASKRGGAFDGYTF. The chain combines TRBV19 with TRBJ1-2; 7 nucleotides align to TRBD1. The V and J ends lost 7 bases and 6 bases, in that order; junction bases with no gene match: 11. This CDR3 has 14 amino acids. CDR1 and CDR2 (germline): LNHDA, SQIVND (reference sequence).

This chain joins TRBV18 and TRBJ2-5; 7 nucleotides align to TRBD1. Per germline, CDR1 KGHSH and CDR2 LQKENI. Germline trimming cut 3 bases from V and 1 base from J; bases unmatched to any gene: 5. The CDR3 has 15 amino acids. CDR3 sequence reads: CASSPFRDSQETQYF. The DNA for the CDR3 is TGTGCCAGCTCACCTTTCCGGGACAGCCAAGAGACCCAGTACTTC.

V is TRBV5-1 and J is TRBJ1-3; the D is unclear. With 0 bases removed from V and 0 bases from J, the gap between germline ends came to 13 bases. This CDR3 spans 17 amino acids. CDR1 and CDR2 (germline): SGHRS, YFSETQ. The DNA for the CDR3 is TGCGCCAGCAGCTTGGAGGGCAGGCCCGACTCTGGAAACACCATATATTTT. It codes for CASSLEGRPDSGNTIYF.

The chain has TRBV4-1 and TRBJ1-3; D is undetermined. The CDR3 covers 14 residues. Looked up from germline, CDR1 is MGHRA and CDR2 is YSYEKL. Trimming shortened V by 5 bases and J by 3 bases, and 11 bases separated the two germline ends. In DNA, the CDR3 is TGCGCCAGCAGCGCGCGCGAGGGTGGAAACACCATATATTTT. Its protein is CASSAREGGNTIYF.

This rearrangement joins TRBV18 to TRBJ2-3, with TRBD2 identical over 7 bases. The CDR3 contains 15 residues. Germline CDR1 KGHSH, CDR2 LQKENI. V lost 2 bases, J lost 5 bases, and 7 bases stayed unmatched. The CDR3 reads CASSPGGGSGDTQYF. CDR3 nucleotides: TGTGCCAGCTCACCAGGTGGCGGGAGTGGAGATACGCAGTATTTT.

The chain recombines TRBV7-3 with TRBJ1-5, with unresolved D. Deletions cut 1 base from V and 3 bases from J, with 4 bases between. The CDR3 is made up of 13 amino acids. The germline gives CDR1 SGHTA, CDR2 FQGTGA. As DNA, the CDR3 is TGTGCCAGCAGCTTAATGGCCAATCAGCCCCAGCATTTT. Encoded protein: CASSLMANQPQHF.